Listed here are 25 T cell receptor beta chains from one sample, sequenced in a study of blood T cell repertoires in COVID-19. The repertoire was sequenced with immunoSEQ multiplex PCR; TCRdb's copy has only in-frame clones and lacks some. In the table there are 300,000 to 350,000 clones, around nine tenths of which are singletons. The sample taken for sequencing was PBMCs or T cells enriched from blood (not recorded which). The receptors shown here come from a man younger than 40 who had recovered from COVID-19.

The chain uses TRBV28 and TRBJ2-1; D is perhaps TRBD2 (5 bases). The length of the CDR3 is 15 residues. V was pared by 8 bases and J by 2 bases, with 16 bases between. The germline gives CDR1 MDHEN, CDR2 SYDVKM. The CDR3 protein is CASQKRTETYNEQFF. In nucleotides, the CDR3 is TGTGCCAGCCAGAAGCGGACGGAAACCTACAATGAGCAGTTCTTC. Together with reference TRBV28 and TRBJ2-1, the CDR3 gives the full variable domain: DVKVTQSSRYLVKRTGEKVFLECVQDMDHENMFWYRQDPGLGLRLIYFSYDVKMKEKGDIPEGYSVSREKKERFSLILESASTNQTSMYLCASQKRTETYNEQFFGPGTRLTVL.

This chain uses TRBV13 with TRBJ2-1, with 7 bases fitting TRBD2. V was clipped by 5 bases and J by 4 bases; unmatched bases: 11. This CDR3 comprises 16 residues. From germline, CDR1 is PRHDT and CDR2 FYEKMQ (reference sequence). The CDR3 bases are TGTGCCAGCAGCCCTCCTGGCGGGGGAAATTACAATGAGCAGTTCTTC. This sequence encodes CASSPPGGGNYNEQFF.

CDR3 amino acids: CASSSGQGTEAFF. The CDR3 DNA reads TGTGCCAGCAGTTCCGGACAGGGCACTGAAGCTTTCTTT. The genes are TRBV12-3 or TRBV12-4 and TRBJ1-1; TRBD1 matches 8 bases. The CDR3 loop spans 13 amino acids. The V gene end was trimmed by 4 bases and the J gene end by 4 bases; junction bases not matched to a gene: 2.

Here the CDR3 DNA reads TGTGCCAGCAGCCAAGAGTGGGGACATGAGAATTCACCCCTCCACTTT. Translated: CASSQEWGHENSPLHF. V gene TRBV4-2 combines with J gene TRBJ1-6, with a tentative D call TRBD1 (6 bases). V was clipped by 0 bases and J by 7 bases, with 13 bases between them. The germline CDR1 and CDR2 sequences are LGHNA and YNFKEQ. The CDR3 length is 16 residues.

The chain has TRBV24-1 and TRBJ1-2, with D hard to call. With 5 bases removed from V and 3 bases from J, the gap between germline ends came to 12 bases. Germline V gives CDR1 KGHDR, CDR2 SFDVKD. This CDR3 is built from 14 residues. The CDR3 reads CATSALGEDYGYTF. The CDR3 nucleotides read TGTGCCACCAGTGCCCTCGGAGAGGACTATGGCTACACCTTC.

The rearrangement links TRBV10-3 to TRBJ2-7, with 7 bases identical to TRBD2. Germline V gene lookup returns CDR1 ENHRY and CDR2 SYGVKD. After removal of 8 bases from V and 6 bases from J, the junction contained 1 base not matched to a gene. CDR3 length: 10 amino acids. The CDR3 bases are TGTGCCATCGGGAGGGGCGAGCAGTACTTC. Translated: CAIGRGEQYF.

The chain uses TRBV19 and TRBJ2-5; 8 nucleotides match TRBD1. This CDR3 has 17 amino acids. CDR1 is LNHDA and CDR2 is SQIVND in the germline V gene (reference sequence). The V segment lost 6 bases and the J segment 4 bases; nucleotides outside the gene matches: 16. The CDR3 DNA is TGTGCCAGTAGCCCCATGTCCGGTGGCAGGGGGCCAGAGACCCAGTACTTC. As protein: CASSPMSGGRGPETQYF.

As for this clone: At the DNA level, this CDR3 is encoded by other sequences in the same sample as well. The V and J genes are TRBV4-1 and TRBJ1-5, with 8 nucleotides matching TRBD1. Germline CDR1 MGHRA, CDR2 YSYEKL. This CDR3 region has 15 residues. V was pared by 4 bases and J by 1 base, with 3 bases of the junction left unmatched. The CDR3 coding sequence is TGCGCCAGCAGCCCTGGACAGGGCAGCAATCAGCCCCAGCATTTT. It is translated as CASSPGQGSNQPQHF.

The table lists this clone with a few counts. The V and J genes are TRBV19 and TRBJ1-5; possibly TRBD1 for D (5 bases). Germline CDR1 is LNHDA and CDR2 is SQIVND (reference sequence). CDR3 length equals 16 residues. V was clipped by 4 bases and J by 2 bases, with 15 bases between them. CDR3 coding DNA: TGTGCCAGTAGTAGACCCCAGGGTGTAGGCAATCAGCCCCAGCATTTT. This encodes CASSRPQGVGNQPQHF.

This CDR3 is CASSPHTGGPRDTQYF. CDR3 DNA: TGTGCCAGCAGTCCTCATACGGGGGGGCCGAGAGATACGCAGTATTTT. The chain couples TRBV28 to TRBJ2-3; 8 nucleotides align to TRBD2. Germline V lookup: CDR1 MDHEN, CDR2 SYDVKM. V trimming: 5 bases; J trimming: 5 bases; junction bases outside the gene matches: 12. The CDR3 spans 16 residues.

CDR3 sequence reads: CASSVQGWPNEQYF. The CDR3 coding sequence is TGTGCCAGCAGTGTACAGGGATGGCCCAACGAGCAGTACTTC. The V gene is TRBV27, the J gene TRBJ2-7; possibly TRBD1 for D (6 bases). CDR1 is MNHEY, CDR2 SMNVEV, per germline (reference sequence). V was pared by 5 bases and J by 5 bases, with 16 bases between. The CDR3 is made up of 14 amino acids.

The chain combines TRBV29-1 with TRBJ2-2; D remains ambiguous. CDR1 SQVTM and CDR2 ANQGSEA come from the germline V gene. V dropped 5 bases and J dropped 4 bases, with 8 bases sitting between them. The CDR3 sequence is 12 residues long. CDR3 region: CSVYPGTGELFF. Written as DNA, the CDR3 is TGCAGCGTTTACCCGGGCACCGGGGAGCTGTTTTTT.

The chain has TRBV9 and TRBJ2-7, with D perhaps TRBD1 (6 bases). The CDR3 totals 15 residues. The germline gives CDR1 SGDLS, CDR2 YYNGEE. Trimming left V 0 bases short and J 2 bases short, with 12 bases between. The CDR3 bases are TGTGCCAGCAGCGTAGATTTTGGGGGCACCTACGAGCAGTACTTC. As protein: CASSVDFGGTYEQYF.

The chain has TRBV5-6 and TRBJ1-2; 8 nucleotides match TRBD1. V lost 4 bases to trimming and J lost 7 bases; unmatched junction nucleotides: 18. From germline, CDR1 is SGHDT and CDR2 YYEEEE. CDR3 length equals 17 residues. CDR3 DNA: TGTGCCAGCAGCCCCCCCGGGACAGGACTACTATATGGTGGCTACACCTTC. Translation: CASSPPGTGLLYGGYTF.

The chain joins TRBV28 to TRBJ2-7; no reliable D call. Germline V CDR1 and CDR2: MDHEN, SYDVKM. There are 13 residues in the CDR3. Between the trimmed V and J ends, which lost 8 bases and 0 bases, there was a span of 11 bases. CDR3 sequence: CASLGSSSYEQYF. In nucleotides, the CDR3 is TGTGCCAGCCTGGGCTCGAGCTCCTACGAGCAGTACTTC.

This chain links TRBV5-1 with TRBJ2-1, with a tentative D call TRBD2 (6 bases). Germline CDR1 reads SGHRS; CDR2 reads YFSETQ. The V end lost 3 bases, the J end lost 8 bases, and 30 bases lay between the germline ends. The CDR3 loop spans 19 amino acids. The CDR3, as DNA: TGCGCCAGCAGCTCATCGCCACCGACGACAGCGACTAGGAGGGATGAGCAGTTCTTC. The encoded protein is CASSSSPPTTATRRDEQFF.

The rearrangement uses TRBV7-8 and TRBJ2-2; D gene ambiguous. CDR1 and CDR2 (germline): SGHVS, FQNEAQ. Trimming pared 5 bases from V and 2 bases from J, leaving 9 bases between. The CDR3 consists of 14 residues. CDR3 coding DNA: TGTGCCAGCAGCCCCCAAATTAACACCGGGGAGCTGTTTTTT. This codes for CASSPQINTGELFF.

The chain couples TRBV24-1 to TRBJ2-1, with D unclear. The ends were cut back, 6 bases at V and 1 base at J, with 12 bases in the middle. Per germline, CDR1 KGHDR and CDR2 SFDVKD. The CDR3 runs 15 residues. CDR3 nucleotide sequence: TGTGCCACCAGTATCGCAGGTGAGTCCTACAATGAGCAGTTCTTC. This translates into CATSIAGESYNEQFF.

This clone was counted between two and nine times. The chain recombines TRBV18 with TRBJ1-5; possibly TRBD1 for D (6 bases). Germline CDR1 KGHSH, CDR2 LQKENI. The CDR3 is 16 amino acids. V was clipped by 2 bases and J by 0 bases, with 11 bases between them. CDR3 DNA: TGTGCCAGCTCACCATCACAACAGGGTAGCAATCAGCCCCAGCATTTT. The encoded protein is CASSPSQQGSNQPQHF.

The V gene is TRBV11-2, the J gene TRBJ1-4, with D unclear. Germline V gene lookup returns CDR1 SGHAT and CDR2 FQNNGV. V was trimmed by 2 bases and J by 10 bases, leaving 8 bases between them. This CDR3 comprises 12 residues. DNA for the CDR3: TGTGCCAGCAGCTTAACAGAGGGAAAACTGTTTTTT. As protein: CASSLTEGKLFF.

The CDR3 bases are TGTGCCAGCAGCGTAGCCCCCCCGACTAGCGGGGGAGAGACCCAGTACTTC. Translating it yields CASSVAPPTSGGETQYF. The chain combines TRBV9 with TRBJ2-5; the match to TRBD2 covers 12 bases. CDR3 length: 17 amino acids. Trimming cost V 0 bases and J 4 bases; bases outside gene matches: 7. In germline, CDR1 is SGDLS, CDR2 YYNGEE.

This clone was recorded at least ten times. V is TRBV15 and J is TRBJ2-5; D may be TRBD1 (7 bases). Trimming shortened V by 0 bases and J by 4 bases, and 15 bases separated the two germline ends. CDR1 is LNHNV and CDR2 is YYDKDF in the germline V gene (reference sequence). This CDR3 spans 16 amino acids. CDR3 loop: CATSRDRQGGAETQYF. The CDR3 nucleotides read TGTGCCACCAGCAGAGATCGACAGGGAGGTGCAGAGACCCAGTACTTC.

This chain connects TRBV6-1 to TRBJ2-2; D gene uncertain. V was clipped by 0 bases and J by 7 bases, with 9 bases between them. CDR3 length equals 14 residues. The germline V gene has CDR1 MNHNS and CDR2 SASEGT. The CDR3, as DNA: TGTGCCAGCAGTGAAGCGGCCCATATCGGGGAGCTGTTTTTT. This codes for CASSEAAHIGELFF.

The V and J genes are TRBV28 and TRBJ1-6; tentative D call: TRBD1 (5 bases). CDR1 and CDR2 from the germline V gene are MDHEN and SYDVKM. V dropped 3 bases and J dropped 5 bases, with 8 bases sitting between them. CDR3 size: 14 residues. The CDR3 DNA is TGTGCCAGCAGTTTGGAGGGGAATAATTCACCCCTCCACTTT. Translated, it gives CASSLEGNNSPLHF.

The genes are TRBV18 and TRBJ1-2; D is uncertain. V lost 3 bases, J lost 8 bases, and 13 bases lay in between. Per the germline V gene, CDR1 is KGHSH and CDR2 is LQKENI. The CDR3 is 13 amino acids. CDR3 in DNA: TGTGCCAGCTCACCCTCCAGTGGTCCCGGCTACACCTTC. As protein: CASSPSSGPGYTF.